The 26 T cell receptor beta chains in this list originate from one sample, sequenced in a study of cytomegalovirus exposure and HLA in healthy donors. Amplification used 60 Vbeta primers and 13 Jbeta primers. Assay: immunoSEQ multiplex PCR; the TCRdb copy retains only in-frame clones and omits some. The sample holds 150,000 to 180,000 clones, 80% seen once. Sequencing input: PBMCs. These receptors all stem from a middle-aged woman in good health and CMV-seropositive.

This clone has just a few counts. The rearrangement uses TRBV5-4 and TRBJ2-7, with D possibly being TRBD1 (5 bases). Germline CDR1 is SGHNT and CDR2 is YYREEE (reference sequence). The CDR3 covers 15 residues. V was shortened by 2 bases and J by 7 bases, with 19 bases between the two germline ends. DNA for the CDR3: TGTGCCAGCAGCTTAATTCTCTCCGGGCAGGGAGAGCAGTACTTC. It yields the protein CASSLILSGQGEQYF.

The V call is TRBV5-1, the J call TRBJ1-1, with no clear D. Germline V gene lookup returns CDR1 SGHRS and CDR2 YFSETQ. The V gene lost 0 bases and the J gene lost 2 bases, with 8 bases spanning the gap. The CDR3 runs to 14 residues. The CDR3 DNA sequence: TGCGCCAGCAGCTTGGATAGCAGAAACACTGAAGCTTTCTTT. Its protein is CASSLDSRNTEAFF.

The rearrangement joins TRBV13 to TRBJ2-3, with 9 bases aligning to TRBD2. CDR1 and CDR2 from the germline V gene are PRHDT and FYEKMQ (reference sequence). The CDR3 spans 16 residues. Germline trimming cut 5 bases from V and 8 bases from J; bases unmatched to any gene: 14. The CDR3 spells CASSPGASGDQATQYF. CDR3 bases: TGTGCCAGCAGCCCCGGGGCTAGCGGGGACCAAGCTACGCAGTATTTT.

V usage is TRBV5-1 and J usage is TRBJ2-7, with D possibly TRBD1 on 6 matching bases. Trimming left V 7 bases short and J 3 bases short, with 20 bases between. The CDR3 loop spans 15 amino acids. CDR1 SGHRS and CDR2 YFSETQ come from the germline V gene. For the CDR3, the DNA is TGCGCCAGCGGAAAAACATCCGGGACAAACTACGAGCAGTACTTC. The encoded protein is CASGKTSGTNYEQYF.

The V call is TRBV7-9, the J call TRBJ1-3, with TRBD1 as a possible D gene (5 bases). Germline CDR1 is SEHNR and CDR2 is FQNEAQ (reference sequence). Trimming stripped 5 bases from V and 2 bases from J, with 13 bases between. The CDR3 contains 15 residues. The CDR3 DNA follows: TGTGCCAGCAGCAGCCTGGGGCTGGCTGGAAACACCATATATTTT. Residues: CASSSLGLAGNTIYF.

The chain links TRBV30 to TRBJ1-6; 7 bases are a match to TRBD1. V shed 0 bases and J 8 bases; nucleotides not matched to a gene: 4. CDR1 and CDR2 from the germline V gene are GTSNPN and SVGIG (reference sequence). The CDR3 has 14 amino acids. The CDR3 spells CAWSVMDRYSPLHF. CDR3 sequence (DNA): TGTGCCTGGAGTGTAATGGACAGGTATTCACCCCTCCACTTT.

This chain joins TRBV27 and TRBJ2-3, with a possible D match to TRBD2 (5 bases). The CDR3 runs 17 residues. The V end lost 0 bases, the J end lost 0 bases, and 13 bases lay between the germline ends. Germline V gene sequence: CDR1 MNHEY, CDR2 SMNVEV (reference sequence). CDR3 amino acids: CASSLSLQRLSTDTQYF. The CDR3 bases are TGTGCCAGCAGTTTATCTCTTCAACGACTAAGCACAGATACGCAGTATTTT.

This clone was seen a few times. The rearrangement links TRBV6-6 to TRBJ1-1; tentative D call: TRBD1 (6 bases). Trimming took 8 bases from V and 0 from J, leaving 13 bases between them. The length of the CDR3 is 14 residues. The germline CDR1 and CDR2 sequences are MNHNY and SVGAGI (reference sequence). The CDR3 spells CASGGGLVNTEAFF. CDR3 sequence (DNA): TGTGCCAGCGGCGGGGGGCTCGTGAACACTGAAGCTTTCTTT.

J is TRBJ2-7 and V is TRBV5-8, with TRBD2 identical over 7 bases. With 2 bases clipped from V and 1 base from J, the junction kept 6 bases outside the gene matches. This CDR3 has 15 residues. Germline assignment: CDR1 SGHTS and CDR2 YDEGEE. The CDR3 loop is CASSFGGRGSYEQYF. CDR3 nucleotide sequence: TGTGCCAGCAGCTTTGGCGGGAGAGGGTCCTACGAGCAGTACTTC. Looking up the rest from reference TRBV5-8 and TRBJ2-7 gives the full variable domain: EAGVTQSPTHLIKTRGQQATLRCSPISGHTSVYWYQQALGLGLQFLLWYDEGEERNRGNFPPRFSGRQFPNYSSELNVNALELEDSALYLCASSFGGRGSYEQYFGPGTRLTVT.

The table lists this clone with a few counts. The chain is built from TRBV9 and TRBJ2-3; weak D call: TRBD2 (6 bases). Germline loops: CDR1 SGDLS, CDR2 YYNGEE. The CDR3 runs to 14 residues. V lost 3 bases, J lost 6 bases, and 14 bases lay in between. In DNA, the CDR3 is TGTGCCAGCAGCGCCCCTAGCGTTGGGGATACGCAGTATTTT. This translates into CASSAPSVGDTQYF.

For the CDR3, the DNA is TGTGCCAGCAGTGGATCGGCGGGGGAAAAAAACATTCAGTACTTC. Its protein product is CASSGSAGEKNIQYF. The V gene is TRBV2, the J gene TRBJ2-4, with 7 bases lining up with TRBD2. V was clipped by 4 bases and J by 4 bases; unmatched bases: 7. CDR1 is SNHLY and CDR2 is FYNNEI in the germline V gene. The CDR3 consists of 15 residues.

V is TRBV7-6 and J is TRBJ2-7, with TRBD2 identical over 13 bases. Unmatched junction bases numbered 6, after V lost 4 bases and J lost 6 bases. Germline CDR1 SGHVS, CDR2 FNYEAQ. The CDR3 runs to 15 residues. The CDR3 DNA is TGTGCCAGCAGCTCCGGACTAGCGGGAGCTCTCGAGCAGTACTTC. Protein: CASSSGLAGALEQYF. The full variable domain, its missing parts supplied by reference TRBV7-6 and TRBJ2-7, is GAGVSQSPRYKVTKRGQDVALRCDPISGHVSLYWYRQALGQGPEFLTYFNYEAQQDKSGLPNDRFSAERPEGSISTLTIQRTEQRDSAMYRCASSSGLAGALEQYFGPGTRLTVT.

This clone was observed a handful of times. The V call is TRBV11-2, the J call TRBJ2-7, with TRBD2 matching 9 bases. Trimming took 1 base from V and 6 from J; bases not matched to a gene: 10. The CDR3 covers 16 residues. Germline CDR1 reads SGHAT; CDR2 reads FQNNGV. The CDR3 nucleotides are TGTGCCAGCAGCTTAGCGGCTAGCGGGGCCTATGGCGAGCAGTACTTC. Its protein product is CASSLAASGAYGEQYF.

This rearrangement joins TRBV30 to TRBJ2-1; 7 bases are shared with TRBD1. Germline lookup yields CDR1 GTSNPN and CDR2 SVGIG (reference sequence). The CDR3 has 12 amino acids. J was trimmed by 3 bases and V by 5 bases; bases with no gene match: 1. CDR3 DNA: TGTGCCTGGGGGACAGTCTACAATGAGCAGTTCTTC. Its translation is CAWGTVYNEQFF.

This chain joins TRBV2 and TRBJ2-3; a possible D gene is TRBD1 (6 bases). In germline, CDR1 is SNHLY, CDR2 FYNNEI. This CDR3 region has 13 residues. Trimming removed 10 bases at V and 2 bases at J, with 13 bases between. In nucleotides, the CDR3 is TGTGCCACCAGGGGCGAGATCACAGATACGCAGTATTTT. Protein product: CATRGEITDTQYF.

This chain uses TRBV27 with TRBJ2-3, with TRBD2 identical over 9 bases. The CDR3 is 15 amino acids. V shed 6 bases and J 5 bases; nucleotides not matched to a gene: 9. From germline, CDR1 is MNHEY and CDR2 SMNVEV (reference sequence). The CDR3 region has the DNA TGTGCCAGCAGATTTAGCGGGAGTAGGAAAGATACGCAGTATTTT. The encoded protein is CASRFSGSRKDTQYF.

The rearrangement links TRBV29-1 to TRBJ2-2; D possibly corresponds to TRBD2 (5 bases). V gave up 4 bases and J gave up 1 base, with 16 bases separating them. Germline V lookup: CDR1 SQVTM, CDR2 ANQGSEA. The CDR3 totals 16 residues. The CDR3 region is CSVVGPARGNTGELFF. In nucleotides, the CDR3 is TGCAGCGTTGTTGGGCCAGCTCGGGGGAACACCGGGGAGCTGTTTTTT.

This chain connects TRBV7-9 to TRBJ2-5; TRBD1 is a possible D gene (5 bases). Germline CDR1 is SEHNR and CDR2 is FQNEAQ (reference sequence). The CDR3 runs 13 residues. V dropped 0 bases and J dropped 10 bases, with 12 bases sitting between them. The CDR3, as DNA: TGTGCCAGCAGCTTAGCGGGGCTTACGCGCCAGTACTTC. Its protein is CASSLAGLTRQYF. Looking up the rest from reference TRBV7-9 and TRBJ2-5 gives the full variable domain: DTGVSQNPRHKITKRGQNVTFRCDPISEHNRLYWYRQTLGQGPEFLTYFQNEAQLEKSRLLSDRFSAERPKGSFSTLEIQRTEQGDSAMYLCASSLAGLTRQYFGPGTRLLVL.

Here the CDR3 DNA reads TGTGCCATCAGTGCCGGCGGGAGGTTCGCAGATACGCAGTATTTT. It translates to CAISAGGRFADTQYF. V usage is TRBV10-3 and J usage is TRBJ2-3, with 8 bases aligning to TRBD2. There are 15 residues in the CDR3. Germline V gives CDR1 ENHRY, CDR2 SYGVKD. J gave up 4 bases and V 4 bases, and 7 bases lay outside the gene matches.

This clone was seen a handful of times. CDR3 nucleotides: TGTGCCAGCAGCTTAGGGGACATATACTACACCTTC. This codes for CASSLGDIYYTF. This sequence joins TRBV11-2 and TRBJ1-2; possible D gene TRBD1, 6 bases. Germline CDR1 reads SGHAT; CDR2 reads FQNNGV. V was pared by 1 base and J by 10 bases, with 10 bases between. This CDR3 spans 12 amino acids. Drawing the rest from reference TRBV11-2 and TRBJ1-2, the complete variable domain is EAGVAQSPRYKIIEKRQSVAFWCNPISGHATLYWYQQILGQGPKLLIQFQNNGVVDDSQLPKDRFSAERLKGVDSTLKIQPAKLEDSAVYLCASSLGDIYYTFGSGTRLTVV.

This chain uses TRBV27 with TRBJ1-6; 7 bases agree with TRBD1. V lost 8 bases to trimming and J lost 3 bases; unmatched junction nucleotides: 7. Germline loops: CDR1 MNHEY, CDR2 SMNVEV (reference sequence). The CDR3 extends over 15 amino acids. The CDR3 is CASALDRDYNSPLHF. CDR3 nucleotide sequence: TGTGCCAGCGCACTAGACAGGGACTATAATTCACCCCTCCACTTT.

The chain recombines TRBV5-8 with TRBJ2-2, with 10 nucleotides matching TRBD2. Trimming at V came to 3 bases and at J to 3 bases, leaving 8 bases not matched to a gene. This CDR3 has 17 residues. Germline-derived CDR1 and CDR2 are SGHTS and YDEGEE. CDR3 DNA sequence: TGTGCCAGCAGCTCGGCGGGACTAGCGCTTTACACCGGGGAGCTGTTTTTT. Translating it yields CASSSAGLALYTGELFF.

CDR3 sequence reads: CASTSGGYEQFF. CDR3 nucleotide sequence: TGTGCCAGCACCTCAGGGGGTTATGAGCAGTTCTTC. V gene TRBV5-6 combines with J gene TRBJ2-1, with 7 bases lining up with TRBD1. V lost 6 bases and J lost 8; bases outside the gene matches: 5. The germline gives CDR1 SGHDT, CDR2 YYEEEE. The CDR3 loop spans 12 amino acids.

The CDR3 bases are TGTGCCAGCAGTCACTCTGGAACGGGAGGTTATGGCTACACCTTC. Its protein product is CASSHSGTGGYGYTF. The V and J genes are TRBV27 and TRBJ1-2; D is ambiguous. Trimming took 5 bases from V and 5 from J, leaving 18 bases between them. In germline, CDR1 is MNHEY, CDR2 SMNVEV (reference sequence). The CDR3 sequence is 15 residues long.

The V gene is TRBV15, the J gene TRBJ2-6; D is unclear. This CDR3 contains 14 residues. Germline CDR1 and CDR2: LNHNV and YYDKDF (reference sequence). The ends were cut back, 6 bases at V and 3 bases at J, with 9 bases in the middle. Here the CDR3 reads CATSDIGGANVLTF. In nucleotides, the CDR3 is TGTGCCACCAGTGACATCGGTGGGGCCAACGTCCTGACTTTC.

This chain uses TRBV5-8 with TRBJ1-4, with 8 bases lining up with TRBD1. J gave up 0 bases and V 4 bases, and 5 bases lay outside the gene matches. The CDR3 consists of 16 residues. Germline CDR1 SGHTS, CDR2 YDEGEE. CDR3 sequence: CASSLGTGATNEKLFF. Written as DNA, the CDR3 is TGTGCCAGCAGCCTAGGGACAGGTGCAACTAATGAAAAACTGTTTTTT.